The sequence of this T cell receptor beta chain was determined in a study of metastatic and nonmetastatic thyroid tumors. The wider study: The study looked at repertoires side by side in blood and in tumor or nodule tissue from malignant and benign thyroid patients. Notes on the study in general: It was reportedly found that TCR beta diversity was significantly higher in malignant thyroid tumors than in benign nodules, a difference seen in both blood and tumor samples.

This clone appeared many times. Its specificity is not known. No patient received treatment before thyroid surgery. Authors' methods: The study built a papillary thyroid cancer distant-metastasis classifier from CDR3 differences across clinicopathological groups. Through MiXCR, TCRdb re-clonotyped the PCR reads. These V and J calls derive from TCRdb rather than the authors' analysis. The sample lists around 26,000 clones, approximately 19% seen once, with around 4.4% in the top ten. V was shortened by 4 bases and J by 1 base, with 9 bases between the two germline ends. This CDR3 spans 13 amino acids. CDR1 is SGHDT and CDR2 is YYEEEE in the germline V gene.

This receptor was taken from a male donor with papillary thyroid cancer or a benign thyroid nodule (not recorded which). Some clones in this sample may be carry-over from other donors' samples. Sequenced material: blood. This rearrangement joins TRBV5-6 to TRBJ2-7, with D hard to call. This chain's CDR3 is CASSLRKSYEQYF. The CDR3 coding sequence is TGTGCCAGCAGCCTCCGGAAATCCTACGAGCAGTACTTC.